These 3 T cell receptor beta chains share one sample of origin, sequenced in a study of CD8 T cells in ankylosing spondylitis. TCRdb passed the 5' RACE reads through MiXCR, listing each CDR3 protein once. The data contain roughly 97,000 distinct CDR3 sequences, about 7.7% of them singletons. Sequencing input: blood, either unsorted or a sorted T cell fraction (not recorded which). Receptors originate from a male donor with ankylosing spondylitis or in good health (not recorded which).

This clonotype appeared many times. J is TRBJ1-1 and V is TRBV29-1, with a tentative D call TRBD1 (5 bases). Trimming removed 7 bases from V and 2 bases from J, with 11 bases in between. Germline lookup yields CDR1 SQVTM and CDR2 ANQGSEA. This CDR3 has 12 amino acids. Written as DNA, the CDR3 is TGCAGCGGAACCGGGGCAAACACTGAAGCTTTCTTT. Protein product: CSGTGANTEAFF.

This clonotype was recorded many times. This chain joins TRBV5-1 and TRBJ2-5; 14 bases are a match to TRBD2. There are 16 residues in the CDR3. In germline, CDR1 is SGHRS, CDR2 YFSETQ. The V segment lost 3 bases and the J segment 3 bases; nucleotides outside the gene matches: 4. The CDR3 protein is CASSSGLAGGEETQYF. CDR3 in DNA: TGCGCCAGCAGCTCCGGACTAGCGGGAGGAGAAGAGACCCAGTACTTC.

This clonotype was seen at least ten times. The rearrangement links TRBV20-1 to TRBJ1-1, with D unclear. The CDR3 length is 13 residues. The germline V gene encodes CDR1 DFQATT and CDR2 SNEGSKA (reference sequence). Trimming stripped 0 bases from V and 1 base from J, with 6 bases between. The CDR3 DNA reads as TGCAGTGCTAGAGAGGCAGGGAACACTGAAGCTTTCTTT. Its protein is CSAREAGNTEAFF.